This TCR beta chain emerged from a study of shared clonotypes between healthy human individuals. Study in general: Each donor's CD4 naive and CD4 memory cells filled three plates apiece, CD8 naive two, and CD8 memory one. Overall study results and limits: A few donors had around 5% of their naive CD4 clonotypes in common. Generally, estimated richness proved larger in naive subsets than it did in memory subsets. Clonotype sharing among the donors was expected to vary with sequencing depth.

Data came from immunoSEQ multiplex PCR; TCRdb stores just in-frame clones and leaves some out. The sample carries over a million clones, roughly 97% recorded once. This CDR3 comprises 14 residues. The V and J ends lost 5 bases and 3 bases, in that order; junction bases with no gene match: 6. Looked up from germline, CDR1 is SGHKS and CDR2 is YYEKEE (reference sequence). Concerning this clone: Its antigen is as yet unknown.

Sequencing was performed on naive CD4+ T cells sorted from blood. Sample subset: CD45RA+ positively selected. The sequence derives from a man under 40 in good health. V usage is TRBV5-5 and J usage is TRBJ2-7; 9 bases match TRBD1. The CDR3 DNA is TGTGCCAGCAGTCCCGGGACAGGGCTCTACGAGCAGTACTTC. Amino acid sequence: CASSPGTGLYEQYF.